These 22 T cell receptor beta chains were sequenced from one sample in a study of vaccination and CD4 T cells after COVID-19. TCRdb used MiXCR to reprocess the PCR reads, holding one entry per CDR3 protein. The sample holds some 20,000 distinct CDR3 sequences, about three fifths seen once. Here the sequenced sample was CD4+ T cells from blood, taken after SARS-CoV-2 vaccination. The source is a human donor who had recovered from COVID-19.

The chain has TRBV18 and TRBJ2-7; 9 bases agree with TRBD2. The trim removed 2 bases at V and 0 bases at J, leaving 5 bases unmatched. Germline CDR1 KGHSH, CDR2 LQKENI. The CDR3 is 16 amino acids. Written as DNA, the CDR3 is TGTGCCAGCTCACCAATGACTAGCGGCCTCTCCTACGAGCAGTACTTC. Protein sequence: CASSPMTSGLSYEQYF.

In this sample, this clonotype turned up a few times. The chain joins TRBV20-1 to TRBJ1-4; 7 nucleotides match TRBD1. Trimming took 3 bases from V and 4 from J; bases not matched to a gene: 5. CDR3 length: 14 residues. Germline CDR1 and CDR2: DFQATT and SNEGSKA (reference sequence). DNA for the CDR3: TGCAGTGCTAGGGACAGGTTCCTTAATGAAAAACTGTTTTTT. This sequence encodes CSARDRFLNEKLFF.

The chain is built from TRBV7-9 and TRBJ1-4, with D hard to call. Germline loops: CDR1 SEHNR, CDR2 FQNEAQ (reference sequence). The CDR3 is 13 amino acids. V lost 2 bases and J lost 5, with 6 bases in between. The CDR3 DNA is TGTGCCAGCAGCTTAAACAAGAATGAAAAACTGTTTTTT. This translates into CASSLNKNEKLFF.

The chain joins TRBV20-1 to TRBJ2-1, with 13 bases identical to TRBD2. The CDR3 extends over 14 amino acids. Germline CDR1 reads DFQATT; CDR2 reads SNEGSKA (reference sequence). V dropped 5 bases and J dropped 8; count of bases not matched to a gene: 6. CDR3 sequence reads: CSASWTSGSDEQFF. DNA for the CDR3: TGCAGTGCTTCATGGACTAGCGGGAGCGATGAGCAGTTCTTC.

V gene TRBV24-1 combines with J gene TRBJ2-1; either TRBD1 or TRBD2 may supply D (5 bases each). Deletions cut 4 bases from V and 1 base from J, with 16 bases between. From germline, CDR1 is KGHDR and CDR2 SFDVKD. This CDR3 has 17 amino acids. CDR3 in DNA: TGTGCCACCAGTGACCCCGGGACGCCCGGATCCTACAATGAGCAGTTCTTC. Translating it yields CATSDPGTPGSYNEQFF.

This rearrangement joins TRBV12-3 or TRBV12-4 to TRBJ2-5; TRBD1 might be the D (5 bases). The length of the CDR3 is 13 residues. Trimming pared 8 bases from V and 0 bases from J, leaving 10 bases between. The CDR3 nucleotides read TGTGCCAGCTGCTCAGGGTACCAAGAGACCCAGTACTTC. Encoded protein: CASCSGYQETQYF.

CDR3 in DNA: TGCGCAGTCCCGGGACTAGCGGGAGGGCCGAACACCGGGGAGCTGTTTTTT. This codes for CAVPGLAGGPNTGELFF. The chain joins TRBV20-1 to TRBJ2-2; TRBD2 agrees at 16 bases. CDR1 and CDR2 (germline): DFQATT, SNEGSKA (reference sequence). The CDR3 is 17 amino acids.

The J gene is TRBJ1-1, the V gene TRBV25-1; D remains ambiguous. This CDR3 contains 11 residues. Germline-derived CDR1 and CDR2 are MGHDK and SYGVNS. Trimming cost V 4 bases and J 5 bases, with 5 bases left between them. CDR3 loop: CASSAQTEAFF. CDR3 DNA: TGTGCCAGCAGTGCTCAGACTGAAGCTTTCTTT.

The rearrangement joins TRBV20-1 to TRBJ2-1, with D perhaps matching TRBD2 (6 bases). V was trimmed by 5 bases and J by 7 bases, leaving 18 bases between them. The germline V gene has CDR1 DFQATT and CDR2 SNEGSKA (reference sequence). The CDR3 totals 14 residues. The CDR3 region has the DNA TGCAGTGCTCGTAAAACCGGGAGAGCGAATGAGCAGTTCTTC. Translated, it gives CSARKTGRANEQFF.

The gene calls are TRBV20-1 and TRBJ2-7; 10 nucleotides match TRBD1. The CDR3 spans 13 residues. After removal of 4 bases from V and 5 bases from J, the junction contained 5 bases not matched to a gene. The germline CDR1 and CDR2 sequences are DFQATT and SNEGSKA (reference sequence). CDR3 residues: CSATPGQGNEQYF. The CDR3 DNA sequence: TGCAGTGCTACACCGGGACAGGGGAACGAGCAGTACTTC.

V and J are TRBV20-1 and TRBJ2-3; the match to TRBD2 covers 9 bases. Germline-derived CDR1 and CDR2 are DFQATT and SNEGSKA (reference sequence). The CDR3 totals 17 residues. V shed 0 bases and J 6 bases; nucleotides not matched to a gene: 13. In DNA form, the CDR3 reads TGCAGTGCTAGAGATAGGACGAGAAGCGGGGGGTCGGATACGCAGTATTTT. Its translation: CSARDRTRSGGSDTQYF.

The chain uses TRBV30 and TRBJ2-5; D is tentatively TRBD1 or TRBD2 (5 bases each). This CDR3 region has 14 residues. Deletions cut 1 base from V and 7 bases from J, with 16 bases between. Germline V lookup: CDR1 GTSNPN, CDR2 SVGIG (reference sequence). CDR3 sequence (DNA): TGTGCCTGGAGTGGGGGTAGAGCGAGGGGGACCCAGTACTTC. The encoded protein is CAWSGGRARGTQYF. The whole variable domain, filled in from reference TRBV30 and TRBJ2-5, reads SQTIHQWPATLVQPVGSPLSLECTVEGTSNPNLYWYRQAAGRGLQLLFYSVGIGQISSEVPQNLSASRPQDRQFILSSKKLLLSDSGFYLCAWSGGRARGTQYFGPGTRLLVL.

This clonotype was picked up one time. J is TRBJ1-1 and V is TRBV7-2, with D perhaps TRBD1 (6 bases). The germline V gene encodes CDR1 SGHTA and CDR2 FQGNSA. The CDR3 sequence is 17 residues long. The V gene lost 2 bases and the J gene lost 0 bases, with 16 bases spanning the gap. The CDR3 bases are TGTGCCAGCAGCTTAAGGCTGGGGGGCTTCATGAACACTGAAGCTTTCTTT. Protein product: CASSLRLGGFMNTEAFF.

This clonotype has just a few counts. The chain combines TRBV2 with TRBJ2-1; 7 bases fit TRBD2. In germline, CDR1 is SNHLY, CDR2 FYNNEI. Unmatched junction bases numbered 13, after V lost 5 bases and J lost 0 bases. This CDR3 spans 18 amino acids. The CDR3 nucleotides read TGTGCCAGCAGTACCCACCGGGACTACAGAAGCTCCTACAATGAGCAGTTCTTC. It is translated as CASSTHRDYRSSYNEQFF. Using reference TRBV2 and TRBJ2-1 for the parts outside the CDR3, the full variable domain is EPEVTQTPSHQVTQMGQEVILRCVPISNHLYFYWYRQILGQKVEFLVSFYNNEISEKSEIFDDQFSVERPDGSNFTLKIRSTKLEDSAMYFCASSTHRDYRSSYNEQFFGPGTRLTVL.

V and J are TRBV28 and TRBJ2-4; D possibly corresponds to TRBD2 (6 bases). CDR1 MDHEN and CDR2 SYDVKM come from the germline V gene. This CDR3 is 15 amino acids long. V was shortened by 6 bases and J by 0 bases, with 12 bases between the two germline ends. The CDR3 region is CASRAPGLAKNIQYF. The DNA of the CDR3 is TGTGCCAGCAGAGCTCCGGGACTAGCCAAAAACATTCAGTACTTC.

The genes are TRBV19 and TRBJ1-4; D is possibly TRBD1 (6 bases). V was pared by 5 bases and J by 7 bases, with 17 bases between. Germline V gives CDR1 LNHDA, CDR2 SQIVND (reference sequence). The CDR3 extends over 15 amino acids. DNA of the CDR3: TGTGCCAGTAGTCGTCCCAGGGGATCCGGTGAAAAACTGTTTTTT. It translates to CASSRPRGSGEKLFF.

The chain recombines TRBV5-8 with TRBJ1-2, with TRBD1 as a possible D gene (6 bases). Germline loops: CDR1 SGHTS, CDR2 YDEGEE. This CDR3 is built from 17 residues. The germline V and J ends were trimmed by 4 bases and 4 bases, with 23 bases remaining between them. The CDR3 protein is CASSRGGRQGQFYGYTF. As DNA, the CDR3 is TGTGCCAGCAGCCGGGGGGGGCGCCAGGGGCAATTCTATGGCTACACCTTC.

The DNA for the CDR3 is TGTGCCAGCACGATTTCCCGGGACAGAGTCTACGAGCAGTACTTC. Protein: CASTISRDRVYEQYF. V gene TRBV7-9 combines with J gene TRBJ2-7; 7 positions agree with TRBD1. With V trimmed by 7 bases and J by 3 bases, 12 bases remained unmatched. Germline V gives CDR1 SEHNR, CDR2 FQNEAQ (reference sequence). The CDR3 is made up of 15 amino acids.

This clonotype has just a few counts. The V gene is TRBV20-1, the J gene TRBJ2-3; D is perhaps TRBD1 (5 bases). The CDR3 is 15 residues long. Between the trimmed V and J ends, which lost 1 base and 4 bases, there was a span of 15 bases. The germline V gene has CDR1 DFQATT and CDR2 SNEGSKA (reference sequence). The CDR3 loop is CSARVRQGVADTQYF. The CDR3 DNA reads TGCAGTGCTAGAGTACGCCAGGGTGTAGCAGATACGCAGTATTTT.

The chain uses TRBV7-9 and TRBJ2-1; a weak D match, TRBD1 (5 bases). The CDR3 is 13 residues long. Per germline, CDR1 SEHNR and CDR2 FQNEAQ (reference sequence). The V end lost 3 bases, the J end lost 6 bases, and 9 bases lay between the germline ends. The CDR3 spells CASSLLGPNEQFF. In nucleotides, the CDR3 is TGTGCCAGCAGCTTGTTGGGGCCCAATGAGCAGTTCTTC.

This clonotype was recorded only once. The CDR3, as DNA: TGTGCCAGCAGCTTAGACAACTATGGCTACACCTTC. Encoded protein: CASSLDNYGYTF. The chain couples TRBV7-6 to TRBJ1-2, with unresolved D. The germline V and J ends were trimmed by 1 base and 2 bases, with 2 bases remaining between them. This CDR3 contains 12 residues. CDR1 and CDR2 (germline): SGHVS, FNYEAQ.

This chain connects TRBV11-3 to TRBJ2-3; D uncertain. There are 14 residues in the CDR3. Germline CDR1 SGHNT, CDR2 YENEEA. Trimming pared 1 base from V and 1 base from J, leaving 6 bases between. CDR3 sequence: CASSLAGGTDTQYF. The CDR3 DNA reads TGTGCCAGCAGCTTAGCGGGTGGCACAGATACGCAGTATTTT.